The rows below give T cell receptor beta chains drawn from one sample of a study of shared clonotypes between healthy human individuals. Using immunoSEQ multiplex PCR, the repertoire was profiled, and TCRdb retains in-frame clones only, with some absent. The sample yields around 990,000 clones, roughly 80% seen once. The specimen was memory CD4+ T cells from PBMCs. The receptors were sampled from a man between 18 and 29 years old in good health. Some clones in this sample may be carry-over from other donors' samples. Both conserved end residues are part of each CDR3. The order of the fields is V gene, J gene, CDR3 protein.

TRBV7-6	TRBJ1-1	CASSLEQGLLNTEAFF
TRBV5-1	TRBJ1-1	CASSLETVNTEAFF
TRBV18	TRBJ2-1	CASSPQASGSYNEQFF
TRBV18	TRBJ2-1	CASSPRSYNEQFF
TRBV6-5	TRBJ2-1	CASRYRTSGRNEQFF
TRBV28	TRBJ2-2	CASSLPGSRTGELFF
TRBV5-1	TRBJ2-5	CASSLAPGRGETQYF
TRBV5-1	TRBJ1-4	CASGLGPLPSTNEKLFF
TRBV9	TRBJ1-3	CASSVESSLSGNTIYF
TRBV19	TRBJ1-2	CASRSPGPYGYTF
TRBV5-4	TRBJ2-5	CASSLTGNQETQYF
TRBV30	TRBJ2-7	CAWSVQIGAYEQYF
TRBV28	.	CASSPGQNYEQYF
TRBV6-1	TRBJ1-4	CASSEGTGREKLFF
TRBV5-8	TRBJ2-2	CASSSGQGWAGELFF
TRBV11-2	TRBJ2-4	CASSPTTGWDIQYF
TRBV5-6	TRBJ1-2	CASSLNRVAYGYTF
TRBV29-1	TRBJ1-1	CSATRRGRGTEAFF
TRBV18	TRBJ2-3	CASSPLSAGTGDTQYF
TRBV13	TRBJ2-2	CASSAGVLNTGELFF
TRBV18	TRBJ1-3	CASSPPSTVGNTIYF
TRBV11-3	TRBJ2-1	CASSYTGAGGYNEQFF
TRBV29-1	TRBJ2-5	CSVEGRLFQETQYF
TRBV7-9	TRBJ1-3	CASSLGGTNSGNTIYF
TRBV28	TRBJ1-2	CASSPRTGRYYGYTF
TRBV28	TRBJ2-3	CASRRLEDTQYF
TRBV7-3	TRBJ2-2	CASSLSGSPASGELFF
TRBV7-3	TRBJ1-1	CASSFEPNTEAFF
TRBV9	TRBJ1-2	CASSPGGAGYTF
TRBV9	TRBJ2-5	CASSAGTSGRGAQETQYF
TRBV4-2	TRBJ2-1	CASSQDGQEPPNEQFF
TRBV27	TRBJ2-7	CAIPGTGPYEQYF
TRBV10-3	TRBJ1-3	CAISEASSGNTIYF
TRBV28	TRBJ2-1	CASSLQTSGSYNEQFF
TRBV21-1	TRBJ2-4	CASSKNRGAKNIQYF
TRBV30	TRBJ1-2	CAWSLRTGTLGGYTF
TRBV11-3	TRBJ2-1	CASSLTSGANNNEQFF
TRBV28	TRBJ1-2	CASRVLANYGYTF
TRBV7-9	TRBJ2-1	CASSFLGEQFF
TRBV5-6	TRBJ2-7	CASSLLTSGIYEQYF
TRBV28	TRBJ2-7	CASSPPGGGPHYEQYF
TRBV29-1	TRBJ2-5	CSVVLRETQYF
TRBV2	TRBJ1-5	CASRGNNQPQHF
TRBV5-1	TRBJ1-4	CASSKGILTTNEKLFF
TRBV7-2	TRBJ2-7	CASSLTGTLSSYEQYF
TRBV11-2	TRBJ2-5	CASSLDWAGEEAQYF
TRBV7-3	TRBJ2-1	CASSLFLGLPNNEQFF
TRBV14	TRBJ2-7	CASSQDGGQPPHF
TRBV11-2	TRBJ2-1	CASRSLAGSPSSYNEQFF
TRBV25-1	TRBJ2-3	CASSGGAGGGTDTQYF
TRBV15	TRBJ1-1	CATSRDIGTGTHTEAFF
TRBV19	TRBJ1-4	CASNRGQGNEKLFF
TRBV28	TRBJ1-4	CASSLSGQGREKLFF
TRBV20-1	TRBJ2-7	CSASFSEQYF